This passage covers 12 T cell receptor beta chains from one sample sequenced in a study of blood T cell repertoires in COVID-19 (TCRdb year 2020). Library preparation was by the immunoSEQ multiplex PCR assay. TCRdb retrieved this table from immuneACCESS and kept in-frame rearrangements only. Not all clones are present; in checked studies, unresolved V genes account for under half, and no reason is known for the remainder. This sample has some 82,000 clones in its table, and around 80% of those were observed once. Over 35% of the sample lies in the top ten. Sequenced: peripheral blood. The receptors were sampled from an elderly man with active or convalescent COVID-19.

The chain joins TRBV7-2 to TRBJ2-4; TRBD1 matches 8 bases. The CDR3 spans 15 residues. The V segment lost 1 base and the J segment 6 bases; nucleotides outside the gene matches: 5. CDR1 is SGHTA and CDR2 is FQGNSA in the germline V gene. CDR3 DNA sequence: TGTGCCAGCAGCTTAGGGGGACAGGTGGGAAACATTCAGTACTTC. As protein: CASSLGGQVGNIQYF.

In DNA form, the CDR3 reads TGTGCCAGCAGCCAAGCCGACAGGGGCAATTCACCCCTCCACTTT. This sequence encodes CASSQADRGNSPLHF. The V and J genes are TRBV3-1 (or the pseudogene TRBV3-2) and TRBJ1-6; 8 nucleotides align to TRBD1. Trimming took 1 base from V and 7 from J; bases not matched to a gene: 3. Germline assignment: CDR1 LGHDT and CDR2 YNNKEL (reference sequence). There are 15 residues in the CDR3.

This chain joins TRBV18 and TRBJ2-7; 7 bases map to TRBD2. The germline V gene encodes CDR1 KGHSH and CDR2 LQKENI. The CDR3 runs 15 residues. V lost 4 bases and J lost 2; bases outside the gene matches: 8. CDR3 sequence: CASSQGASGPYEQYF. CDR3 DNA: TGTGCCAGCTCACAGGGAGCTAGCGGACCCTACGAGCAGTACTTC.

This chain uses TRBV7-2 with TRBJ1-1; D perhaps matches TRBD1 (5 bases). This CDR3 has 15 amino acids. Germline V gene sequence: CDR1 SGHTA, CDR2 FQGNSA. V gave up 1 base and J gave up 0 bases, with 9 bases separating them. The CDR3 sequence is CASSLERGMNTEAFF. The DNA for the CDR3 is TGTGCCAGCAGCTTAGAACGGGGGATGAACACTGAAGCTTTCTTT. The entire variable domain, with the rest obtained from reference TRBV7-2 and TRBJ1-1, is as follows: GAGVSQSPSNKVTEKGKDVELRCDPISGHTALYWYRQSLGQGLEFLIYFQGNSAPDKSGLPSDRFSAERTGGSVSTLTIQRTQQEDSAVYLCASSLERGMNTEAFFGQGTRLTVV.

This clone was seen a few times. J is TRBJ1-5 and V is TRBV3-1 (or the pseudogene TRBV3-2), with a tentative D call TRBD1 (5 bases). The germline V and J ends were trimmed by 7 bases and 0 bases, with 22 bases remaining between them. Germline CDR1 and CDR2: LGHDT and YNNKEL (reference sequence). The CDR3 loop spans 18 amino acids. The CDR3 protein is CASNLSRTQADSNQPQHF. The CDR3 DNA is TGTGCCAGCAACCTAAGCCGGACACAAGCCGATAGCAATCAGCCCCAGCATTTT.

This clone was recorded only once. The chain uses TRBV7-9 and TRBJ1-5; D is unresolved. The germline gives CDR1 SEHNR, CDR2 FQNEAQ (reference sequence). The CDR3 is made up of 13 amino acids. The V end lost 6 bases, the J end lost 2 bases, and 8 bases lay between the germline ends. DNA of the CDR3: TGTGCCAGCAGTTCCGGGGGCAATCAGCCCCAGCATTTT. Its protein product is CASSSGGNQPQHF.

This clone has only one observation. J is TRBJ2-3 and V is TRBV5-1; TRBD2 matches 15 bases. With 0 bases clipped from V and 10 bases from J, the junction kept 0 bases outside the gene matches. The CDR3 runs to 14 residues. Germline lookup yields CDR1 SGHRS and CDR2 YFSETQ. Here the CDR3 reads CASSLGTSGGAQYF. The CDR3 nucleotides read TGCGCCAGCAGCTTGGGGACTAGCGGGGGGGCGCAGTATTTT.

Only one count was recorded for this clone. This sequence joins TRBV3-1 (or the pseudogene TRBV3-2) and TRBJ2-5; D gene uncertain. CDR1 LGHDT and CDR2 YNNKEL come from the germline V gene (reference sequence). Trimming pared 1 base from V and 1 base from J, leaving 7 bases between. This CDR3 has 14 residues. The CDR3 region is CASSQALPQETQYF. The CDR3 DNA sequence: TGTGCCAGCAGCCAAGCCCTCCCCCAAGAGACCCAGTACTTC.

The CDR3 DNA sequence: TGTGCCAGCAGCTTAGTGGGTTGGGCAGGGGGCCTTGAGACCCAGTACTTC. Translating it yields CASSLVGWAGGLETQYF. The chain employs TRBV13 and TRBJ2-5; 8 nucleotides line up with TRBD1. CDR3 length: 17 residues. V gave up 1 base and J gave up 5 bases; unmatched junction bases: 12. The germline V gene encodes CDR1 PRHDT and CDR2 FYEKMQ (reference sequence).

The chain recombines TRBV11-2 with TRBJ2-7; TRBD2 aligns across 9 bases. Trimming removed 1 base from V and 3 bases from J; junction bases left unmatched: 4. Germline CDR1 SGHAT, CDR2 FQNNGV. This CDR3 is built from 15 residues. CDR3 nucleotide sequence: TGTGCCAGCAGCTTAGTTAGCGGGAGTGACTACGAGCAGTACTTC. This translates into CASSLVSGSDYEQYF.

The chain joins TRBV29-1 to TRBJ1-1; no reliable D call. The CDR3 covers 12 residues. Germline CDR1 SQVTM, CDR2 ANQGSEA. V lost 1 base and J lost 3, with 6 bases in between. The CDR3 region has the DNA TGCAGCGTTGAAGGGACTTACACTGAAGCTTTCTTT. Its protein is CSVEGTYTEAFF.

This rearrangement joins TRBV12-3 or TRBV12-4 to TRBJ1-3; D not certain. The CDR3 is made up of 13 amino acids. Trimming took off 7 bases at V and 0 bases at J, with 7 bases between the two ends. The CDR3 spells CASTTSSGNTIYF. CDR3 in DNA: TGTGCCAGCACGACAAGCTCTGGAAACACCATATATTTT.